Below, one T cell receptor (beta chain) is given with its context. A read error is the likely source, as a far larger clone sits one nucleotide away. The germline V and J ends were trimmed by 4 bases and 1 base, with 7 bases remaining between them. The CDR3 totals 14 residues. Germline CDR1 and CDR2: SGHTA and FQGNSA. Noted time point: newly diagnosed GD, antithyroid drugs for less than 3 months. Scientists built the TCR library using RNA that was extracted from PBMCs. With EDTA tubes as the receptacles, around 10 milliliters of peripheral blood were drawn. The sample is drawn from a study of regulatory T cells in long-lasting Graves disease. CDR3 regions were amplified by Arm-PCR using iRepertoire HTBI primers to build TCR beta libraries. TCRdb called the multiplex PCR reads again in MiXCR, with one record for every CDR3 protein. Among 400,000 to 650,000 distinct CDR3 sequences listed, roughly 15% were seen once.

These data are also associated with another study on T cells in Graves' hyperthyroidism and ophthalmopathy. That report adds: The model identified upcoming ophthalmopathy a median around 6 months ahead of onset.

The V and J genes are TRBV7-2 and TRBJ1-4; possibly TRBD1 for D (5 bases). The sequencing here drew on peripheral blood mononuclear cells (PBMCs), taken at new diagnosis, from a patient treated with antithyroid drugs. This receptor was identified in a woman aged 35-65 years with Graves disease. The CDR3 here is CASSWGGTNEKLFF. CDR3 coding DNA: TGTGCCAGCAGCTGGGGGGGAACTAATGAAAAACTGTTTTTT. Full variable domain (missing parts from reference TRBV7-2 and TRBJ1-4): GAGVSQSPSNKVTEKGKDVELRCDPISGHTALYWYRQSLGQGLEFLIYFQGNSAPDKSGLPSDRFSAERTGGSVSTLTIQRTQQEDSAVYLCASSWGGTNEKLFFGSGTQLSVL.